Below are 20 T cell receptor beta chains sequenced from a single sample in a study of blood T cell repertoires in COVID-19 (dated by TCRdb to 2019 to 2021). The method was the immunoSEQ multiplex PCR assay. The table comes from immuneACCESS by way of TCRdb, which keeps in-frame sequences with V and J called. Part of the clones is missing from these tables; in studies checked, under half for an unresolved V gene and the rest for unknown reasons. Recorded for this sample are about 220,000 clones; roughly 84% of them occurred a single time. Approximately 6.5% of the sample is taken by the ten largest. Sequenced material: PBMCs or T cells enriched from blood (not recorded which). Receptor source: a woman between 40 and 50 years old who had recovered from COVID-19.

This clone was counted ten times or more. V usage is TRBV27 and J usage is TRBJ1-5; D is unresolved. Germline V gene data show CDR1 as MNHEY and CDR2 as SMNVEV (reference sequence). V was clipped by 6 bases and J by 5 bases, with 11 bases between them. The CDR3 has 13 residues. The CDR3 is CASSRNTDQPQHF. The CDR3 coding sequence is TGTGCCAGCAGCCGAAACACCGATCAGCCCCAGCATTTT.

The genes are TRBV28 and TRBJ1-5; 8 bases match TRBD1. This CDR3 is built from 15 residues. From germline, CDR1 is MDHEN and CDR2 SYDVKM. After removal of 8 bases from V and 6 bases from J, the junction contained 12 bases not matched to a gene. The CDR3 DNA is TGTGCCAGCGACAATTGGGAACAGGGGGGTCAGCCCCAGCATTTT. Its protein product is CASDNWEQGGQPQHF.

This chain connects TRBV6-5 to TRBJ2-5; 9 bases are a match to TRBD2. Germline V gene sequence: CDR1 MNHEY, CDR2 SVGAGI. This CDR3 spans 14 amino acids. V trimming: 4 bases; J trimming: 6 bases; junction bases outside the gene matches: 6. The CDR3 region is CASSFIAGEQTQYF. The CDR3 DNA sequence: TGTGCCAGCAGTTTTATAGCGGGAGAGCAGACCCAGTACTTC.

The V gene is TRBV2, the J gene TRBJ1-4; D uncertain. V lost 4 bases and J 10 bases, leaving 13 bases between the germline ends. Germline V gene lookup returns CDR1 SNHLY and CDR2 FYNNEI. This CDR3 region has 13 residues. The CDR3 protein is CASSGTRFGKLFF. In nucleotides, the CDR3 is TGTGCCAGCAGTGGTACTAGGTTCGGAAAACTGTTTTTT.

The rearrangement links TRBV15 to TRBJ1-2, with D perhaps matching TRBD1 (6 bases). CDR1 and CDR2 from the germline V gene are LNHNV and YYDKDF (reference sequence). The V end was cut by 0 bases, the J end by 4 bases, with 15 bases between. The CDR3 runs 16 residues. The CDR3: CATSRDRQGLIYGYTF. CDR3 bases: TGTGCCACCAGCAGAGATCGTCAGGGGCTGATCTATGGCTACACCTTC.

The chain has TRBV6-1 and TRBJ1-4, with unresolved D. The V gene's germline CDR1 is MNHNS and CDR2 SASEGT. The ends were cut back, 2 bases at V and 1 base at J, with 5 bases in the middle. CDR3 size: 14 residues. Written as DNA, the CDR3 is TGTGCCAGCAGTGAATACAGAACTAATGAAAAACTGTTTTTT. It is translated as CASSEYRTNEKLFF.

Judged by abundance, this clone is medium-sized. J is TRBJ1-2 and V is TRBV15; possibly TRBD1 for D (5 bases). Germline V lookup: CDR1 LNHNV, CDR2 YYDKDF (reference sequence). Trimming cost V 0 bases and J 7 bases, with 9 bases left between them. This CDR3 comprises 13 residues. The CDR3 sequence: CATSRDRGPGYTF. The CDR3 nucleotides read TGTGCCACCAGCAGAGATAGGGGTCCTGGCTACACCTTC.

This clone was found once. This chain joins TRBV6-4 and TRBJ2-7, with 8 bases identical to TRBD2. Trimming cost V 3 bases and J 3 bases; bases outside gene matches: 7. The germline V gene has CDR1 MRHNA and CDR2 SNTAGT. This CDR3 is built from 15 residues. This CDR3 reads CASSEVVAGNYEQYV. As DNA, the CDR3 is TGTGCCAGCAGTGAGGTAGTAGCGGGAAACTACGAGCAGTACGTC.

The rearrangement links TRBV6-5 to TRBJ2-3; a weak D match, TRBD2 (5 bases). CDR3 size: 14 residues. In germline, CDR1 is MNHEY, CDR2 SVGAGI. Trimming took 9 bases from V and 0 from J, leaving 13 bases between them. The CDR3 DNA is TGTGCCAGTTACTATGGAGGAAGCACAGATACGCAGTATTTT. Amino acid sequence: CASYYGGSTDTQYF.

The chain carries TRBV27 and TRBJ1-2; 9 bases are a match to TRBD1. Germline lookup yields CDR1 MNHEY and CDR2 SMNVEV (reference sequence). This CDR3 is 16 amino acids long. V shed 6 bases and J 1 base; nucleotides not matched to a gene: 9. The CDR3 sequence is CASRPGQGSSNYGYTF. CDR3 nucleotide sequence: TGTGCCAGCAGACCCGGACAGGGGAGTAGTAACTATGGCTACACCTTC.

V usage is TRBV21-1 and J usage is TRBJ1-3; the D call in the table, TRBD1, was not verified against the DNA. TRBV21-1 is a pseudogene locus. This CDR3 spans 19 amino acids. DNA for the CDR3: TGTGCCAGCAGCAAGTCGGACAGGGCTTTACCATTCTCTGGAAACACCATATATTTT. Translated, it gives CASSKSDRALPFSGNTIYF.

The genes are TRBV19 and TRBJ1-2, with 12 positions matching TRBD1. V lost 5 bases to trimming and J lost 12 bases; unmatched junction nucleotides: 10. Germline loops: CDR1 LNHDA, CDR2 SQIVND (reference sequence). The CDR3 is 14 amino acids. CDR3 nucleotide sequence: TGTGCCAGTAGTGGGGGACAGGGGGCGTTGGATCACACCTTC. Its translation: CASSGGQGALDHTF.

The V gene is TRBV5-1, the J gene TRBJ2-1; TRBD2 is a possible D gene (7 bases). Germline V gene lookup returns CDR1 SGHRS and CDR2 YFSETQ. V lost 3 bases and J 8 bases, leaving 15 bases between the germline ends. This CDR3 has 14 amino acids. The CDR3 region is CASSSLAEGDEQFF. The CDR3 DNA sequence: TGCGCCAGCAGCTCCCTAGCGGAGGGGGATGAGCAGTTCTTC.

This chain uses TRBV6-6 with TRBJ2-7; D ambiguous. The CDR3 is 14 residues long. Germline loops: CDR1 MNHNY, CDR2 SVGAGI (reference sequence). The V gene lost 8 bases and the J gene lost 1 base, with 15 bases spanning the gap. The chain's CDR3 is CASADPNGSYEQYF. CDR3 nucleotides: TGTGCCAGCGCCGACCCTAACGGGTCCTACGAGCAGTACTTC.

This chain connects TRBV5-6 to TRBJ1-1; D remains ambiguous. Germline V gene data show CDR1 as SGHDT and CDR2 as YYEEEE. The CDR3 totals 12 residues. The V end was cut by 2 bases, the J end by 3 bases, with 5 bases between. The DNA for the CDR3 is TGTGCCAGCAGCTTTAGCGACACTGAAGCTTTCTTT. This encodes CASSFSDTEAFF.

CDR3 in DNA: TGTGCCAGCAGCCGACTAGCGGACTACAATGAGCAGTTCTTC. The encoded protein is CASSRLADYNEQFF. V gene TRBV7-9 combines with J gene TRBJ2-1; 9 bases fit TRBD2. Germline V gives CDR1 SEHNR, CDR2 FQNEAQ (reference sequence). The CDR3 spans 14 residues. With 5 bases clipped from V and 3 bases from J, the junction kept 2 bases outside the gene matches.

This chain's CDR3 is CASSKEDLRDRGRASYEQYV. The CDR3 coding sequence is TGTGCCAGCAGCAAAGAAGATCTCCGGGACAGGGGAAGGGCCTCCTACGAGCAGTACGTC. V is TRBV21-1 and J is TRBJ2-7; the table calls TRBD1, which could not be checked here. TRBV21-1 is an annotated pseudogene. The CDR3 covers 20 residues.

For the CDR3, the DNA is TGTGCCATCAGTGACATGAGGGAGAAGCGGAATGAGCAGTTCTTC. Protein product: CAISDMREKRNEQFF. The V call is TRBV10-3, the J call TRBJ2-1, with D maybe TRBD2 (5 bases). The germline CDR1 and CDR2 sequences are ENHRY and SYGVKD. This CDR3 region has 15 residues. Trimming cost V 3 bases and J 7 bases, with 16 bases left between them.

The gene calls are TRBV2 and TRBJ2-3; TRBD2 matches at 10 bases. The CDR3 is 15 amino acids. The J segment lost 1 base and the V segment lost 8 bases, leaving 6 bases of the junction unmatched. Germline assignment: CDR1 SNHLY and CDR2 FYNNEI. CDR3: CASSLLAGGTDTQYF. CDR3 nucleotide sequence: TGTGCCAGCTCGCTGCTAGCGGGGGGCACAGATACGCAGTATTTT.

The V and J genes are TRBV19 and TRBJ2-1; 10 bases align to TRBD2. The length of the CDR3 is 16 residues. Unmatched junction bases numbered 5, after V lost 6 bases and J lost 0 bases. Per germline, CDR1 LNHDA and CDR2 SQIVND (reference sequence). DNA of the CDR3: TGTGCCAGTAGGTCACTAGCGGGGCCCTCCTACAATGAGCAGTTCTTC. It yields the protein CASRSLAGPSYNEQFF. Looking up the rest from reference TRBV19 and TRBJ2-1 gives the full variable domain: DGGITQSPKYLFRKEGQNVTLSCEQNLNHDAMYWYRQDPGQGLRLIYYSQIVNDFQKGDIAEGYSVSREKKESFPLTVTSAQKNPTAFYLCASRSLAGPSYNEQFFGPGTRLTVL.